Below are 19 T cell receptor beta chains sequenced from a single sample in a study of cytomegalovirus exposure and HLA in healthy donors. Researchers ran the PCR with 60 Vbeta and 13 Jbeta primers. Produced via immunoSEQ multiplex PCR; TCRdb's table is partial and in-frame only. The sample includes 150,000 to 200,000 clones, 75% to 80% of them seen just once. Sequencing was done on a sample of PBMCs. These receptors all come from a woman aged 30 to 39 in good health and CMV-seropositive.

The J gene is TRBJ1-2, the V gene TRBV6-5; 10 nucleotides line up with TRBD1. Trimming at V came to 0 bases and at J to 4 bases, leaving 2 bases not matched to a gene. Germline V CDR1 and CDR2: MNHEY, SVGAGI. This CDR3 contains 15 residues. CDR3 DNA sequence: TGTGCCAGCAGTTACTCCGGGACAGGGGCCTATGGCTACACCTTC. Its protein is CASSYSGTGAYGYTF.

The V and J genes are TRBV29-1 and TRBJ1-2; D remains unclear. This CDR3 contains 10 residues. Germline V lookup: CDR1 SQVTM, CDR2 ANQGSEA. Trimming removed 7 bases at V and 6 bases at J, with 9 bases between. CDR3 residues: CSAREDGYTF. CDR3 nucleotide sequence: TGCAGCGCGAGGGAGGATGGCTACACCTTC.

The chain has TRBV10-3 and TRBJ2-7; 12 nucleotides agree with TRBD1. The CDR3 spans 14 residues. The germline gives CDR1 ENHRY, CDR2 SYGVKD. J gave up 5 bases and V 9 bases, and 8 bases lay outside the gene matches. This CDR3 is CAMGQGTGGHEQYF. The CDR3 region has the DNA TGTGCCATGGGCCAAGGGACAGGGGGCCACGAGCAGTACTTC.

The V gene is TRBV13, the J gene TRBJ1-1; weak D call: TRBD1 (5 bases). V was cut by 4 bases and J by 0 bases, with 21 bases left in between. The germline V gene has CDR1 PRHDT and CDR2 FYEKMQ (reference sequence). This CDR3 is 18 amino acids long. The DNA for the CDR3 is TGTGCCAGCAGCTCGACGAAAGAACAGGCTTTTATGAACACTGAAGCTTTCTTT. As protein: CASSSTKEQAFMNTEAFF.

The V and J genes are TRBV11-1 and TRBJ2-5; TRBD1 aligns across 7 bases. CDR1 and CDR2 from the germline V gene are SGHAT and FQDESV (reference sequence). The V gene end was trimmed by 7 bases and the J gene end by 1 base; junction bases not matched to a gene: 6. This CDR3 is 14 amino acids long. The CDR3 loop is CASTPGQFQETQYF. The CDR3 region has the DNA TGTGCCAGCACCCCGGGACAGTTCCAAGAGACCCAGTACTTC. Based on the CDR3 plus reference TRBV11-1 and TRBJ2-5, the full variable domain is EAEVAQSPRYKITEKSQAVAFWCDPISGHATLYWYRQILGQGPELLVQFQDESVVDDSQLPKDRFSAERLKGVDSTLKIQPAELGDSAMYLCASTPGQFQETQYFGPGTRLLVL.

J is TRBJ2-7 and V is TRBV7-8; 8 bases are a match to TRBD1. Trimming cost V 3 bases and J 2 bases; bases outside gene matches: 6. Per the germline V gene, CDR1 is SGHVS and CDR2 is FQNEAQ. The CDR3 consists of 15 residues. The CDR3 nucleotides read TGTGCCAGCAGCTTGACAGGGGTGTTCACCTACGAGCAGTACTTC. Protein: CASSLTGVFTYEQYF.

The chain combines TRBV6-1 with TRBJ2-1; possibly TRBD2 for D (6 bases). The CDR3 runs 16 residues. Trimming stripped 3 bases from V and 7 bases from J, with 19 bases between. CDR1 is MNHNS, CDR2 SASEGT, per germline. Here the CDR3 DNA reads TGTGCCAGCAGTGATCACTGGCGGGGTGGGAAAAATGAGCAGTTCTTC. It translates to CASSDHWRGGKNEQFF.

The chain recombines TRBV6-5 with TRBJ2-3; perhaps TRBD2 as D (5 bases). Trimming shortened V by 10 bases and J by 6 bases, and 11 bases separated the two germline ends. The CDR3 spans 11 residues. The germline V gene encodes CDR1 MNHEY and CDR2 SVGAGI. The CDR3 DNA reads TGTGCCACAAAGAGGGTTGATACGCAGTATTTT. This sequence encodes CATKRVDTQYF.

This chain links TRBV28 with TRBJ1-2; 7 bases agree with TRBD1. This CDR3 is 13 amino acids long. The germline gives CDR1 MDHEN, CDR2 SYDVKM. Trimming at V came to 7 bases and at J to 6 bases, leaving 8 bases not matched to a gene. In nucleotides, the CDR3 is TGTGCCAGCATTCCACAGGGGATTGATGGCTACACCTTC. As protein: CASIPQGIDGYTF.

The genes are TRBV28 and TRBJ2-1; 9 bases are a match to TRBD2. In germline, CDR1 is MDHEN, CDR2 SYDVKM. Trimming removed 7 bases from V and 5 bases from J; junction bases left unmatched: 6. There are 14 residues in the CDR3. The CDR3 DNA reads as TGTGCCAGCAACCGCGCGGGGGGGGACAATGAGCAGTTCTTC. It yields the protein CASNRAGGDNEQFF. Using reference TRBV28 and TRBJ2-1 for the parts outside the CDR3, the full variable domain is DVKVTQSSRYLVKRTGEKVFLECVQDMDHENMFWYRQDPGLGLRLIYFSYDVKMKEKGDIPEGYSVSREKKERFSLILESASTNQTSMYLCASNRAGGDNEQFFGPGTRLTVL.

This chain uses TRBV7-9 with TRBJ2-7, with D perhaps matching TRBD1 (7 bases). Trimming took off 4 bases at V and 3 bases at J, with 19 bases between the two ends. This CDR3 has 16 amino acids. Germline V gives CDR1 SEHNR, CDR2 FQNEAQ (reference sequence). Here the CDR3 reads CASSSVAGTANYEQYF. The DNA of the CDR3 is TGTGCCAGCAGCTCGGTGGCGGGGACAGCAAACTACGAGCAGTACTTC.

The rearrangement links TRBV5-7 to TRBJ2-5, with D possibly being TRBD1 (6 bases). TRBV5-7 is an ORF, with its function uncertain. The CDR3 sequence is 12 residues long. Deletions cut 5 bases from V and 3 bases from J, with 8 bases between. CDR3 sequence reads: CASRDREETQYF. CDR3 sequence (DNA): TGTGCCAGCAGGGACAGAGAAGAGACCCAGTACTTC.

The chain couples TRBV18 to TRBJ2-6; TRBD2 might be the D (5 bases). The V end lost 3 bases, the J end lost 2 bases, and 8 bases lay between the germline ends. Germline V gives CDR1 KGHSH, CDR2 LQKENI. There are 15 residues in the CDR3. In DNA form, the CDR3 reads TGTGCCAGCTCACCCCCGAGGGCTGGGGCCAACGTCCTGACTTTC. Its protein is CASSPPRAGANVLTF.

In the case of this clone: Other DNA sequences of this sample code for an identical CDR3. The genes are TRBV19 and TRBJ1-1; 9 nucleotides match TRBD1. The CDR3 is 13 residues long. Germline V gene sequence: CDR1 LNHDA, CDR2 SQIVND (reference sequence). With V trimmed by 4 bases and J by 6 bases, 3 bases remained unmatched. The CDR3 coding sequence is TGTGCCAGTAGTAGGACAGGGGCCGCTGAAGCTTTCTTT. Translation gives CASSRTGAAEAFF.

CDR3 DNA sequence: TGTGCCAGCTCACTAAGCGGGGCCGGCGAGCAGTACTTC. Its translation: CASSLSGAGEQYF. The chain employs TRBV18 and TRBJ2-7; TRBD2 aligns across 7 bases. Looked up from germline, CDR1 is KGHSH and CDR2 is LQKENI. V trimming: 4 bases; J trimming: 6 bases; junction bases outside the gene matches: 6. CDR3 length: 13 amino acids.

This chain's CDR3 is CASSGVSYEQYF. The CDR3 region has the DNA TGTGCCAGCAGTGGAGTAAGCTACGAGCAGTACTTC. The chain couples TRBV6-1 to TRBJ2-7, with D unresolved. V dropped 4 bases and J dropped 3 bases, with 7 bases sitting between them. Germline CDR1 MNHNS, CDR2 SASEGT. This CDR3 is 12 amino acids long.

The V and J genes are TRBV7-8 and TRBJ2-1; TRBD2 is a possible D gene (6 bases). This CDR3 comprises 15 residues. Germline V CDR1 and CDR2: SGHVS, FQNEAQ. V was clipped by 5 bases and J by 0 bases, with 11 bases between them. CDR3 bases: TGTGCCAGCAGCGGGGGACTCTACTCCTACAATGAGCAGTTCTTC. This translates into CASSGGLYSYNEQFF.

This chain joins TRBV19 and TRBJ2-5, with 8 bases lining up with TRBD2. V lost 4 bases, J lost 1 base, and 2 bases stayed unmatched. This CDR3 has 14 residues. Per germline, CDR1 LNHDA and CDR2 SQIVND (reference sequence). CDR3 coding DNA: TGTGCCAGTAGTAAAACTAGCGGCCAAGAGACCCAGTACTTC. Protein product: CASSKTSGQETQYF.

V and J are TRBV10-1 and TRBJ1-2; D might be TRBD1 (6 bases). CDR1 is WNHNN, CDR2 SYGVQD, per germline (reference sequence). CDR3 length equals 15 residues. Trimming removed 1 base at V and 8 bases at J, with 17 bases between. In nucleotides, the CDR3 is TGCGCCAGCAGTGAGTGGAGGACAGACCCTAGGGGCTACACCTTC. This encodes CASSEWRTDPRGYTF.